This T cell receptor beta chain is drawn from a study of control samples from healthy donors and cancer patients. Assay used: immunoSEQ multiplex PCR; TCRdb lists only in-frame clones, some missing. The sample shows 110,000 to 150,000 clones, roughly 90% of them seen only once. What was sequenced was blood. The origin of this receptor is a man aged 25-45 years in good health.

In nucleotides, the CDR3 is TGTGCCAGCTCCGAGGGACAGCCCACACTTTATGGCTACACCTTC. Protein: CASSEGQPTLYGYTF. V gene TRBV18 combines with J gene TRBJ1-2; TRBD1 matches at 7 bases. Trimming took 6 bases from V and 5 from J; bases not matched to a gene: 12. CDR1 is KGHSH, CDR2 LQKENI, per germline. The CDR3 spans 15 residues.